Given below is one TCR beta chain in context. Its antigen is unknown. Within the sample, other DNA sequences also encode this same CDR3. This sample was included in a study of shared clonotypes between healthy human individuals. Study-level background: Used for every donor were three CD4 naive, three CD4 memory, two CD8 naive and one CD8 memory plate. Notes on the study in general: Among the subsets, naive ones generally showed larger estimated richness than memory ones. Limited genetic and exposure-history diversity came from having few donors.

Each PCR replicate from the sorted subsets contained about 200 ng DNA, which is about 30,000 T cell genomes. The protocol was immunoSEQ multiplex PCR, while the TCRdb copy is restricted to in-frame clones and leaves out a portion. The data contain around 1.4 million clones, around 98.5% of them singletons. Germline loops: CDR1 SGHRS, CDR2 YFSETQ. The CDR3 runs 13 residues. Between the trimmed V and J ends, which lost 5 bases and 0 bases, there was a span of 7 bases. Sequenced: naive CD4+ T cells sorted from blood. The subset is: CD45RA+ positively selected. The receptor comes from a man aged 25-45 years in good health. The rearrangement links TRBV5-1 to TRBJ2-3, with D uncertain. CDR3 loop: CASSSTSTDTQYF. CDR3 nucleotide sequence: TGCGCCAGCAGTTCGACAAGCACAGATACGCAGTATTTT.